A selection of T cell receptor beta chains follows, all from one sample in a study of blood T cell repertoires in COVID-19. TCRdb's table, derived via immunoSEQ multiplex PCR, lists solely in-frame clones and lacks some. This repertoire shows under 350,000 clones, 85% to 90% found once; its top ten account for roughly 5%. The sample comprised peripheral blood. The receptors derive from a man in his forties with acute or convalescent COVID-19. Each CDR3 is given with its conserved first and last residue. Fields, in order: J gene, clone size, V gene, D gene, CDR3 length, CDR3 DNA, CDR3 protein. D genes are given only for firm matches. Size is stated for part of the rows, as once, few or many counts, or as a class when the clone is expanded.

j_call: TRBJ2-7; clone_size: -; v_call: TRBV30; d_call: -; cdr3_length: 15; cdr3_nt: TGTGCCTGGAGTAAGGGTCAGGGAATTTCCTACGAGCAGTACTTC; cdr3_aa: CAWSKGQGISYEQYF
j_call: TRBJ1-5; clone_size: once; v_call: TRBV10-3; d_call: -; cdr3_length: 14; cdr3_nt: TGTGCCATCAGCTCGGATGGGGGGAATCAGCCCCAGCATTTT; cdr3_aa: CAISSDGGNQPQHF
j_call: TRBJ2-7; clone_size: -; v_call: TRBV5-1; d_call: TRBD1; cdr3_length: 14; cdr3_nt: TGCGCCAGCAGCCCTGGGACAGGGGGCGACGAGCAGTACTTC; cdr3_aa: CASSPGTGGDEQYF
j_call: TRBJ2-7; clone_size: -; v_call: TRBV2; d_call: -; cdr3_length: 12; cdr3_nt: TGTGCCAGCAGGGCCGAACCCTACGAGCAGTACTTC; cdr3_aa: CASRAEPYEQYF
j_call: TRBJ2-1; clone_size: -; v_call: TRBV18; d_call: -; cdr3_length: 15; cdr3_nt: TGTGCCAGCTCACCGGGGCAGCGACTAGACAATGAGCAGTTCTTC; cdr3_aa: CASSPGQRLDNEQFF
j_call: TRBJ2-1; clone_size: -; v_call: TRBV6-6; d_call: -; cdr3_length: 15; cdr3_nt: TGTGCCAGCAGTCCCCGGGCTAGCGCCTACAATGAGCAGTTCTTC; cdr3_aa: CASSPRASAYNEQFF
j_call: TRBJ1-5; clone_size: -; v_call: TRBV2; d_call: -; cdr3_length: 14; cdr3_nt: TGTGCCAGCAGTGAATCAGCGATTAATCAGCCCCAGCATTTT; cdr3_aa: CASSESAINQPQHF
j_call: TRBJ2-7; clone_size: -; v_call: TRBV5-4; d_call: TRBD1; cdr3_length: 16; cdr3_nt: TGTGCCAGCAGCGCACAGGGGGCTAGGAGCTCCTACGAGCAGTACTTC; cdr3_aa: CASSAQGARSSYEQYF
j_call: TRBJ1-4; clone_size: -; v_call: TRBV30; d_call: -; cdr3_length: 16; cdr3_nt: TGTGCCTGGAGTGCACCAGGCTCCCACCCTGGGGAAAAACTGTTTTTT; cdr3_aa: CAWSAPGSHPGEKLFF
j_call: TRBJ1-2; clone_size: -; v_call: TRBV19; d_call: TRBD1; cdr3_length: 15; cdr3_nt: TGTGCCCGTAGTTCCGGGGGGGGGACAGTTTATGGCTACACCTTC; cdr3_aa: CARSSGGGTVYGYTF
j_call: TRBJ1-6; clone_size: -; v_call: TRBV5-1; d_call: TRBD1; cdr3_length: 13; cdr3_nt: TGCGCCAGCAGCTTCAGGGGGGATTCACCCCTCCACTTT; cdr3_aa: CASSFRGDSPLHF
j_call: TRBJ1-1; clone_size: -; v_call: TRBV11-3; d_call: -; cdr3_length: 13; cdr3_nt: TGTGCCAGCAGCTTAGATCAGGACACTGAAGCTTTCTTT; cdr3_aa: CASSLDQDTEAFF
j_call: TRBJ2-3; clone_size: -; v_call: TRBV15; d_call: TRBD2; cdr3_length: 17; cdr3_nt: TGTGCCACCACCCCAGGGGCGGGCGGGGGGAGCACAGATACGCAGTATTTT; cdr3_aa: CATTPGAGGGSTDTQYF
j_call: TRBJ1-1; clone_size: -; v_call: TRBV7-3; d_call: -; cdr3_length: 14; cdr3_nt: TGTGCCAGCAGCAAACAGGGAGCAAACACTGAAGCTTTCTTT; cdr3_aa: CASSKQGANTEAFF
j_call: TRBJ2-7; clone_size: -; v_call: TRBV5-1; d_call: TRBD2; cdr3_length: 15; cdr3_nt: TGCGCCAGCAGCCGCCACTTAGCGGGGGCCTACGAGCAGTACTTC; cdr3_aa: CASSRHLAGAYEQYF
j_call: TRBJ1-1; clone_size: -; v_call: TRBV24-1; d_call: -; cdr3_length: 13; cdr3_nt: TGTGCCACCAGTGACCCTTACAGGGATGAAGCTTTCTTT; cdr3_aa: CATSDPYRDEAFF
j_call: TRBJ2-3; clone_size: -; v_call: TRBV6-6; d_call: TRBD1; cdr3_length: 16; cdr3_nt: TGTGCCAGCAGTCGACAGGGGGCCCAACCCCCGGATACGCAGTATTTT; cdr3_aa: CASSRQGAQPPDTQYF